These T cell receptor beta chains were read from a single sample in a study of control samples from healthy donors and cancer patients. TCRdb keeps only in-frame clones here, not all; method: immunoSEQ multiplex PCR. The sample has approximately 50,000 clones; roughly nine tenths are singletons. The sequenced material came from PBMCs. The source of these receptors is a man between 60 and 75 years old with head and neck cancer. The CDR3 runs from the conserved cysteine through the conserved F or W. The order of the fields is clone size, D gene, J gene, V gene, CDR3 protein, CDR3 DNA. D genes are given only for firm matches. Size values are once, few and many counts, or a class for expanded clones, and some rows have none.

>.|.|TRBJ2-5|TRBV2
CASSIEETQYF
TGTGCCAGCAGTATCGAAGAGACCCAGTACTTC
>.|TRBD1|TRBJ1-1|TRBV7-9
CASSLGTGGTRVGEAFF
TGTGCCAGCAGCTTAGGTACAGGGGGCACTCGGGTTGGTGAAGCTTTCTTT
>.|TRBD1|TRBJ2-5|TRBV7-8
CASSQIGQGGTETQYF
TGTGCCAGCAGCCAGATAGGACAGGGCGGAACCGAGACCCAGTACTTC
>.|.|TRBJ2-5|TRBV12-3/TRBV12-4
CASSSGQQETQYF
TGTGCCAGCAGTTCGGGACAACAAGAGACCCAGTACTTC
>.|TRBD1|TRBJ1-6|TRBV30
CAWSARDRGRIGYNSPLHF
TGTGCCTGGAGTGCGCGAGACAGGGGGCGAATCGGATATAATTCACCCCTCCACTTT
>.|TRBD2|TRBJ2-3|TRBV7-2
CASSLNGGARTDTQYF
TGTGCCAGCAGCTTAAACGGGGGGGCCCGCACAGATACGCAGTATTTT
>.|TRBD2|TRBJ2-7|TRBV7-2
CASSLGTSGRTLSYEQYF
TGTGCCAGCAGCTTAGGGACTAGCGGGAGGACCCTCTCCTACGAGCAGTACTTC
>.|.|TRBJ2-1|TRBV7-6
CASSLGEHNEQFF
TGTGCCAGCAGCTTAGGGGAGCACAATGAGCAGTTCTTC
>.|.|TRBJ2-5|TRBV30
CAWTQGSVGETQYF
TGTGCCTGGACGCAGGGAAGCGTCGGAGAGACCCAGTACTTC
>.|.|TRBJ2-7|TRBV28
CASSLIGDGSYEQYF
TGTGCCAGCAGTTTAATAGGGGACGGCTCCTACGAGCAGTACTTC
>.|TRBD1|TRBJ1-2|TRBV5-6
CASSRQGNSYGYTF
TGTGCCAGCAGCAGACAGGGGAACAGTTATGGCTACACCTTC
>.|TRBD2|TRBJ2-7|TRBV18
CASSPSGSSYEQYF
TGTGCCAGCTCACCTAGCGGGAGCTCCTACGAGCAGTACTTC
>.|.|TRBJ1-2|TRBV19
CASSLSGDGYTF
TGTGCCAGTAGTCTATCAGGGGATGGCTACACCTTC
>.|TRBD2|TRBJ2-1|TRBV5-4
CASSVLAFTSYNEQFF
TGTGCCAGCAGCGTACTAGCGTTTACTTCCTACAATGAGCAGTTCTTC
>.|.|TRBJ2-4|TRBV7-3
CASSFRLAKNIQYF
TGTGCCAGCAGCTTTAGACTAGCCAAAAACATTCAGTACTTC
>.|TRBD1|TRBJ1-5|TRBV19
CASSTRQGANQPQHF
TGTGCCAGTAGTACCCGACAGGGAGCAAATCAGCCCCAGCATTTT
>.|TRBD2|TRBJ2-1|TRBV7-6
CASSRGEGNEQFF
TGTGCCAGCAGTCGGGGGGAAGGCAATGAGCAGTTCTTC
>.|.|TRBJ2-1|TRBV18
CASSPLERGNEQFF
TGTGCCAGCTCACCACTCGAACGGGGCAATGAGCAGTTCTTC
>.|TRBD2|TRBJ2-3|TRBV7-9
CASSFLAGPLTFSTDTQYF
TGTGCCAGCAGTTTTCTAGCGGGCCCCCTTACTTTTAGCACAGATACGCAGTATTTT
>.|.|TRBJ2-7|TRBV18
CASSVAGDSSYEQYF
TGTGCCAGCTCAGTAGCAGGGGATAGCTCCTACGAGCAGTACTTC
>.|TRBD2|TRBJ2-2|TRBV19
CASSMVPGHVAGGPDTGELFF
TGTGCCAGTAGTATGGTACCGGGACACGTAGCGGGAGGGCCAGACACCGGGGAGCTGTTTTTT
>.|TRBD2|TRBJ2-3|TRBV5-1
CASSLEGTSGSSTDTQYF
TGCGCCAGCAGCTTGGAGGGGACTAGCGGGAGTAGCACAGATACGCAGTATTTT
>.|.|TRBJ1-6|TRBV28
CASSPPRGALHF
TGTGCCAGCAGCCCCCCCCGAGGAGCCCTCCACTTT
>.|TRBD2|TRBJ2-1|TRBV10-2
CASSGLAGGVGEQFF
TGCGCCAGCAGTGGACTAGCGGGGGGAGTGGGTGAGCAGTTCTTC
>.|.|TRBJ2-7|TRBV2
CASRGGSNYEQYF
TGTGCCAGCAGGGGAGGATCAAACTACGAGCAGTACTTC
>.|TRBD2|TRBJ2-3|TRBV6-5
CASTRTSGGADTQYF
TGTGCCAGCACCAGGACTAGCGGGGGCGCAGATACGCAGTATTTT
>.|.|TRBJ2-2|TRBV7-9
CASSLLRVGGELFF
TGTGCCAGCAGCTTACTCAGGGTCGGCGGGGAGCTGTTTTTT
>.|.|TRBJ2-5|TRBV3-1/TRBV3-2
CASSQEGYGRDGETQYF
TGTGCCAGCAGCCAAGAAGGCTACGGCAGGGATGGAGAGACCCAGTACTTC
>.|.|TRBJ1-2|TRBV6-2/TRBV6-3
CASSLEQGYYGYTF
TGTGCCAGCAGCCTCGAACAGGGCTACTATGGCTACACCTTC
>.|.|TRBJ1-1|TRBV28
CASSYRRGEVNTEAFF
TGTGCCAGCAGTTATCGGCGGGGGGAAGTGAACACTGAAGCTTTCTTT
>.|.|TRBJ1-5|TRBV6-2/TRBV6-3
CASSLAGWSQPQHF
TGTGCCAGCAGTTTGGCAGGGTGGAGTCAGCCCCAGCATTTT
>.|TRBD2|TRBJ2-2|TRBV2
CASSHGLAGLDGELFF
TGTGCCAGCAGTCACGGACTAGCGGGACTTGACGGGGAGCTGTTTTTT
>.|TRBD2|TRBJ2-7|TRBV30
CAWTPGLASEQYF
TGTGCCTGGACTCCGGGACTAGCGAGCGAGCAGTACTTC
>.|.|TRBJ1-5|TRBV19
CASNPGEARLGQPQHF
TGTGCCAGTAACCCTGGTGAGGCTCGGCTCGGGCAGCCCCAGCATTTT
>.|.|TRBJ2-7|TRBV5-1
CASSPDNNYEQYF
TGCGCCAGCAGCCCCGACAACAACTACGAGCAGTACTTC
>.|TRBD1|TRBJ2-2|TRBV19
CASSTGQGIVGELFF
TGTGCCAGTAGTACAGGACAGGGGATAGTCGGGGAGCTGTTTTTT
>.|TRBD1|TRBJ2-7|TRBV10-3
CAISDLTGNPYEQYF
TGTGCCATCAGTGATTTGACAGGGAACCCCTACGAGCAGTACTTC
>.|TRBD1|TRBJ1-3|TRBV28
CASSPGTGWRNTIYF
TGTGCCAGCAGCCCCGGGACAGGTTGGAGAAACACCATATATTTT
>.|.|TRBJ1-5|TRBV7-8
CASSFHISNQPQHF
TGTGCCAGCAGCTTTCATATCAGCAATCAGCCCCAGCATTTT
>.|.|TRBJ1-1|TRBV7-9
CASSFIRGEGNTEAFF
TGTGCCAGCAGCTTTATAAGAGGGGAAGGGAACACTGAAGCTTTCTTT
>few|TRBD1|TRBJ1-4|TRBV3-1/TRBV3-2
CASSLGTGGGEKLFF
TGTGCCAGCAGCCTAGGGACAGGGGGTGGAGAAAAACTGTTTTTT
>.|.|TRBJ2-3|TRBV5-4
CASSSRGTDTQYF
TGTGCCAGCAGCTCCAGGGGAACAGATACGCAGTATTTT
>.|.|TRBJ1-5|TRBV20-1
CSAVGNQPQHF
TGCAGTGCCGTGGGGAATCAGCCCCAGCATTTT
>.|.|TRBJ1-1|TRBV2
CASSKTDWNTEAFF
TGTGCCAGCAGCAAAACAGATTGGAACACTGAAGCTTTCTTT
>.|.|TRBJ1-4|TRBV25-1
CASSEWGSNEKLFF
TGTGCCAGCAGTGAATGGGGGTCTAATGAAAAACTGTTTTTT
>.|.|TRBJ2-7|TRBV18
CASSPILQGSYEQYF
TGTGCCAGCTCACCAATTCTGCAGGGGAGCTACGAGCAGTACTTC
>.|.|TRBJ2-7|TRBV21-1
CASSKAGLAGGKHYEQYF
TGTGCCAGCAGCAAAGCGGGACTAGCGGGAGGGAAACACTACGAGCAGTACTTC
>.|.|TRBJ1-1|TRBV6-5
CASSLWGGAFRAFF
TGTGCCAGCAGCCTATGGGGAGGGGCCTTCAGAGCTTTCTTT